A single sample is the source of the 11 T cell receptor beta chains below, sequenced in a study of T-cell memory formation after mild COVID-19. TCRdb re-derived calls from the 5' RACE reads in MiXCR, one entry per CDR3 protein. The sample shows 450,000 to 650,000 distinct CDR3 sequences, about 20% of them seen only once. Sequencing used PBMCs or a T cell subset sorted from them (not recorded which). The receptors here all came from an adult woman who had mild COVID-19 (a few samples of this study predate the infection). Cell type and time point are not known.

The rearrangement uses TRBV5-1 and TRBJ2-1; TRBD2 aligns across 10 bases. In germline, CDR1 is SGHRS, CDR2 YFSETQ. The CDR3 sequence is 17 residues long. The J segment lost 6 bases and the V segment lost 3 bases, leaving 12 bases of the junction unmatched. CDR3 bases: TGCGCCAGCAGCTCACCCCGTCTAGCGGGAGTCTTCAATGAGCAGTTCTTC. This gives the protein CASSSPRLAGVFNEQFF.

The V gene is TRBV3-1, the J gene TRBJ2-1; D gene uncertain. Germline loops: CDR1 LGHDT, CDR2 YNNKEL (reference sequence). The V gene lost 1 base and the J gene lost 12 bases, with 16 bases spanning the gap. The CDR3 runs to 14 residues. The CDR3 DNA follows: TGTGCCAGCAGCCAAGGCCGGCAAAGGGTTCTGCAGTTCTTC. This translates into CASSQGRQRVLQFF.

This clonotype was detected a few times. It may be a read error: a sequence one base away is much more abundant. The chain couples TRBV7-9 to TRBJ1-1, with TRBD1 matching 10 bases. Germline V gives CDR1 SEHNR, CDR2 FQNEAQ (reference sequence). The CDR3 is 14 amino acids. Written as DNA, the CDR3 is TGTGCCGGCAGCCATGGACAGGGGGGCACTGAAGCTTTCTTT. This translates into CAGSHGQGGTEAFF.

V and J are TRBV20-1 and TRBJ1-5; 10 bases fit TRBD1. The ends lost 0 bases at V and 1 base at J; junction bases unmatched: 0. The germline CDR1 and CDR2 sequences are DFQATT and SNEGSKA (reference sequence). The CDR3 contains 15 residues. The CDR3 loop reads CSAREGQGSNQPQHF. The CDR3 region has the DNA TGCAGTGCTAGAGAGGGACAGGGGAGCAATCAGCCCCAGCATTTT.

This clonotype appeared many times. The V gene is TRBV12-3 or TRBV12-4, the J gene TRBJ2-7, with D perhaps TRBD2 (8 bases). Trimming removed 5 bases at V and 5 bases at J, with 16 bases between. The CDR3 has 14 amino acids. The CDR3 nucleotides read TGTGCCAGCAGTCCGGGAGGGCAGGGGGACGAGCAGTACTTC. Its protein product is CASSPGGQGDEQYF.

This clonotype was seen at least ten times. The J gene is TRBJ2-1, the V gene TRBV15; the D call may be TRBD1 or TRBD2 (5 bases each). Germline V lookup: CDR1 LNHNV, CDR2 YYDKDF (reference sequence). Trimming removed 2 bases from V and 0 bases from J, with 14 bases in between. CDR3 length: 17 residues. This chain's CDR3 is CATSRPDSGSSYNEQFF. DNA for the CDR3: TGTGCCACCAGCAGACCCGACAGCGGCAGCTCCTACAATGAGCAGTTCTTC.

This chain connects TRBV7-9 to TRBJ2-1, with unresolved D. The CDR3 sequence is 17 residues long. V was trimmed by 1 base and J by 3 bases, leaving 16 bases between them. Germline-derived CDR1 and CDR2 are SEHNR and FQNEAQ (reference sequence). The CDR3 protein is CASSLVAGPESYNEQFF. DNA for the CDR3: TGTGCCAGCAGCTTAGTTGCAGGTCCTGAGAGCTACAATGAGCAGTTCTTC.

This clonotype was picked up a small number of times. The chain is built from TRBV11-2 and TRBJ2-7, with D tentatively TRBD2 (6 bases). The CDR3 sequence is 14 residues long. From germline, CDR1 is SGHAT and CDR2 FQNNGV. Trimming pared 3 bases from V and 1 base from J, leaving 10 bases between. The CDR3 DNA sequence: TGTGCCAGCAGCTTCGGGACTTTTTCCTACGAGCAGTACTTC. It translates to CASSFGTFSYEQYF.

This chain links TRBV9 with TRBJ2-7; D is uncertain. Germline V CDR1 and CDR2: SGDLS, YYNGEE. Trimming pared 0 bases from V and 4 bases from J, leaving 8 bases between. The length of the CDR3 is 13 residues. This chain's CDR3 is CASSVAFGYEQYF. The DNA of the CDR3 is TGTGCCAGCAGCGTAGCTTTCGGGTACGAGCAGTACTTC.

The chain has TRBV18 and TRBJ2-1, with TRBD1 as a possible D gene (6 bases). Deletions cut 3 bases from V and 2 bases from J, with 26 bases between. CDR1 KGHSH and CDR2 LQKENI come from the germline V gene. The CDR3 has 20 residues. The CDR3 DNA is TGTGCCAGCTCACCCCTGCGGAGACCAGGGGAAGGGCGGACCTACAATGAGCAGTTCTTC. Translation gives CASSPLRRPGEGRTYNEQFF.

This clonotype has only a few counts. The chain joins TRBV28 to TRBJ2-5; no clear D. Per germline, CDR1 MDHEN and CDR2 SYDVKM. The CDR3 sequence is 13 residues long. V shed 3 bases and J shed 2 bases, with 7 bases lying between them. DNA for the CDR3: TGTGCCAGCAGTTTTGTTGAGCAAGAGACCCAGTACTTC. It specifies CASSFVEQETQYF.